The 23 T cell receptor beta chains below were found in one sample sequenced in a study of robustness of blood B and T cell sequencing. The cDNA carried a universal priming site added by a 5' template-switch oligo. Every cDNA molecule received a random 12-nucleotide UMI from the template-switch oligo. TCRdb reprocessed the PCR reads with MiXCR, giving one entry per CDR3 protein. The sample yields under 2,000 distinct CDR3 sequences, over 50% seen once. TCR beta repertoires were quantified from mRNA rather than genomic DNA. Sequenced input: peripheral blood. These receptors came from a human donor in good health.

The chain recombines TRBV18 with TRBJ2-1; the D is unclear. This CDR3 spans 13 amino acids. The V gene's germline CDR1 is KGHSH and CDR2 LQKENI. The V end was cut by 6 bases, the J end by 7 bases, with 13 bases between. The CDR3 region has the DNA TGTGCCAGCTCGCCAGGTAGGATGAATGAGCAGTTCTTC. Amino acids: CASSPGRMNEQFF.

The chain joins TRBV5-4 to TRBJ1-3; a possible D gene is TRBD1 (5 bases). This CDR3 comprises 15 residues. The V end lost 0 bases, the J end lost 2 bases, and 9 bases lay between the germline ends. Per germline, CDR1 SGHNT and CDR2 YYREEE (reference sequence). The CDR3 reads CASSLGGATGNTIYF. CDR3 in DNA: TGTGCCAGCAGCTTGGGAGGGGCTACTGGAAACACCATATATTTT.

In this sample, this clonotype turned up a few times. The V gene is TRBV29-1, the J gene TRBJ2-7; D not resolved. Germline assignment: CDR1 SQVTM and CDR2 ANQGSEA. The CDR3 has 14 amino acids. Trimming took 0 bases from V and 0 from J, leaving 9 bases between them. The CDR3 DNA sequence: TGCAGCGTTGAAGATCATGAGAGCTCCTACGAGCAGTACTTC. Translated: CSVEDHESSYEQYF.

This clonotype was observed a handful of times. This chain uses TRBV7-6 with TRBJ2-7; no definite D call. Germline assignment: CDR1 SGHVS and CDR2 FNYEAQ. This CDR3 comprises 14 residues. The ends were cut back, 1 base at V and 1 base at J, with 8 bases in the middle. This CDR3 reads CASSLEAKSYEQYF. CDR3 nucleotides: TGTGCCAGCAGCTTAGAGGCCAAATCCTACGAGCAGTACTTC.

This chain joins TRBV10-1 and TRBJ1-2; the match to TRBD1 covers 8 bases. Germline CDR1 is WNHNN and CDR2 is SYGVQD (reference sequence). With V trimmed by 6 bases and J by 8 bases, 11 bases remained unmatched. The CDR3 totals 14 residues. The chain's CDR3 is CASRTPDRGLGYTF. DNA for the CDR3: TGCGCCAGCAGGACCCCTGACAGGGGCCTAGGCTACACCTTC.

The V call is TRBV2, the J call TRBJ1-3; D call uncertain. The CDR3 is 16 amino acids. The V gene lost 3 bases and the J gene lost 3 bases, with 15 bases spanning the gap. Germline V CDR1 and CDR2: SNHLY, FYNNEI. CDR3 coding DNA: TGTGCCAGCAGTGACTCCAGTCGAATCCGTGGAAACACCATATATTTT. This encodes CASSDSSRIRGNTIYF.

This chain uses TRBV7-2 with TRBJ2-1; the match to TRBD2 covers 12 bases. V was clipped by 1 base and J by 4 bases; unmatched bases: 11. This CDR3 is 19 amino acids long. From germline, CDR1 is SGHTA and CDR2 FQGNSA. CDR3 in DNA: TGTGCCAGCAGCTTAGGGGGCGGATGGACTAGCGGGGCTTACAATGAGCAGTTCTTC. This sequence encodes CASSLGGGWTSGAYNEQFF.

This chain connects TRBV25-1 to TRBJ1-6; 8 bases are shared with TRBD1. CDR1 is MGHDK and CDR2 is SYGVNS in the germline V gene. CDR3 length: 14 amino acids. V gave up 2 bases and J gave up 6 bases; unmatched junction bases: 0. The CDR3 loop reads CASSEGQGNSPLHF. CDR3 bases: TGTGCCAGCAGTGAAGGACAGGGTAATTCACCCCTCCACTTT.

Concerning this clonotype itself: The junction departs from germline at one end; a sequencing error may be responsible. The chain recombines TRBV4-1 with TRBJ2-1; D is possibly TRBD1 or TRBD2 (5 bases each). Germline V gene sequence: CDR1 MGHRA, CDR2 YSYEKL. The CDR3 runs 14 residues. CDR3 DNA sequence: TGCGCCAGCACCCAAAATACGAGGGGCAATGAGCAGTTCTTC. Encoded protein: CASTQNTRGNEQFF.

The V gene is TRBV4-1, the J gene TRBJ2-7; 7 nucleotides agree with TRBD1. CDR3 length: 15 amino acids. Germline V gene lookup returns CDR1 MGHRA and CDR2 YSYEKL. J was trimmed by 2 bases and V by 3 bases; bases with no gene match: 7. CDR3 protein: CASSQDPTGTYEQYF. CDR3 coding DNA: TGCGCCAGCAGCCAGGACCCGACAGGGACCTACGAGCAGTACTTC.

The chain has TRBV30 and TRBJ2-7; D is unclear. Germline V gene data show CDR1 as GTSNPN and CDR2 as SVGIG (reference sequence). With 4 bases removed from V and 0 bases from J, the gap between germline ends came to 10 bases. This CDR3 spans 13 amino acids. CDR3 loop: CAWNIDGSYEQYF. CDR3 coding DNA: TGTGCCTGGAATATTGACGGCTCCTACGAGCAGTACTTC.

V and J are TRBV6-1 and TRBJ1-1, with a weak D call TRBD1 (5 bases). Trimming cost V 3 bases and J 3 bases, with 8 bases left between them. Germline V gives CDR1 MNHNS, CDR2 SASEGT. The CDR3 is 13 amino acids. CDR3 nucleotides: TGTGCCAGCAGTGAGAGAGGGGACACTGAAGCTTTCTTT. It yields the protein CASSERGDTEAFF.

This chain links TRBV4-1 with TRBJ1-2; D is undetermined. Trimming pared 0 bases from V and 8 bases from J, leaving 16 bases between. This CDR3 comprises 15 residues. The germline V gene encodes CDR1 MGHRA and CDR2 YSYEKL. CDR3 region: CASSQDPPPSGGYTF. CDR3 DNA: TGCGCCAGCAGCCAAGATCCCCCGCCGTCGGGAGGCTACACCTTC.

V gene TRBV11-3 combines with J gene TRBJ2-2; no clear D. Germline CDR1 and CDR2: SGHNT and YENEEA. The CDR3 contains 16 residues. With 1 base removed from V and 1 base from J, the gap between germline ends came to 10 bases. The chain's CDR3 is CASSLVVGQNTGELFF. DNA of the CDR3: TGTGCCAGCAGCTTAGTTGTGGGCCAGAACACCGGGGAGCTGTTTTTT.

V gene TRBV29-1 combines with J gene TRBJ2-3, with 13 bases identical to TRBD2. V trimming: 6 bases; J trimming: 2 bases; junction bases outside the gene matches: 2. The length of the CDR3 is 14 residues. CDR1 and CDR2 (germline): SQVTM, ANQGSEA. CDR3 residues: CSVGLAGITDTQYF. The CDR3 nucleotides read TGCAGCGTGGGACTAGCGGGGATCACAGATACGCAGTATTTT.

The gene calls are TRBV27 and TRBJ1-1; 10 bases line up with TRBD1. This CDR3 contains 16 residues. V shed 5 bases, J shed 6 bases, and the junction held 12 bases outside the gene matches. CDR1 and CDR2 from the germline V gene are MNHEY and SMNVEV (reference sequence). The CDR3 loop reads CASSPRDRGVVAEAFF. The CDR3 DNA reads TGTGCCAGCAGTCCACGGGACAGGGGTGTAGTCGCTGAAGCTTTCTTT.

The V and J genes are TRBV23-1 and TRBJ1-5; 8 positions match TRBD1. TRBV23-1 is an ORF; its function is uncertain. The CDR3 is 19 residues long. Trimming removed 1 base from V and 0 bases from J; junction bases left unmatched: 11. Here the CDR3 reads CASSQWLGRGLYSNQPQHF. The CDR3 DNA follows: TGCGCCAGCAGTCAATGGCTGGGCAGGGGGCTTTATAGCAATCAGCCCCAGCATTTT.

The chain employs TRBV5-6 and TRBJ1-1; D is undetermined. Per the germline V gene, CDR1 is SGHDT and CDR2 is YYEEEE. CDR3 length: 13 residues. The ends were cut back, 4 bases at V and 0 bases at J, with 7 bases in the middle. CDR3 nucleotides: TGTGCCAGCAGCGGGTGGATGAACACTGAAGCTTTCTTT. It specifies CASSGWMNTEAFF.

The CDR3 protein is CSVSNPGQGSYGYTF. The CDR3 DNA sequence: TGCAGCGTTTCGAATCCGGGACAGGGTAGCTATGGCTACACCTTC. The chain is built from TRBV29-1 and TRBJ1-2; 9 nucleotides match TRBD1. The CDR3 is 15 amino acids. Germline V lookup: CDR1 SQVTM, CDR2 ANQGSEA. The V gene end was trimmed by 5 bases and the J gene end by 4 bases; junction bases not matched to a gene: 11.

V gene TRBV29-1 combines with J gene TRBJ1-3; 7 positions match TRBD1. The CDR3 is 15 amino acids. Trimming removed 4 bases from V and 1 base from J; junction bases left unmatched: 7. Germline V CDR1 and CDR2: SQVTM, ANQGSEA. The CDR3 protein is CSVVRAGGSGNTIYF. The CDR3 nucleotides are TGCAGCGTTGTGAGGGCAGGGGGTTCTGGAAACACCATATATTTT.

The CDR3 region is CASSRTSAAGELFF. The CDR3 DNA sequence: TGTGCCAGCAGCAGGACTAGCGCGGCGGGGGAGCTGTTTTTT. The chain has TRBV11-1 and TRBJ2-2; 9 positions match TRBD2. V gave up 5 bases and J gave up 8 bases; unmatched junction bases: 6. Germline assignment: CDR1 SGHAT and CDR2 FQDESV (reference sequence). The CDR3 is 14 residues long.

In its sample, this clonotype was seen a few times. The gene calls are TRBV6-1 and TRBJ2-2; D remains unclear. The CDR3 extends over 13 amino acids. The V end lost 5 bases, the J end lost 7 bases, and 11 bases lay between the germline ends. The germline CDR1 and CDR2 sequences are MNHNS and SASEGT. CDR3 sequence: CASSRTWDGELFF. The CDR3, as DNA: TGTGCCAGCAGTCGCACTTGGGACGGGGAGCTGTTTTTT.

The chain joins TRBV10-3 to TRBJ1-2, with D possibly being TRBD1 (5 bases). Trimming removed 3 bases from V and 7 bases from J, with 18 bases in between. There are 15 residues in the CDR3. Germline lookup yields CDR1 ENHRY and CDR2 SYGVKD. The chain's CDR3 is CAISDHRDGDSGYTF. DNA of the CDR3: TGTGCCATCAGTGATCACCGGGACGGGGATAGTGGCTACACCTTC.